This T cell receptor (beta chain) was recorded in a study of T cell responses to AZD1222 COVID-19 vaccine. Study-level information: Pooled samples include second doses given at about 4 or 12 weeks. Study-wide results and caveats: Targeting of unmutated variant regions was reportedly seen in nearly half of spike-specific TCRs. Every sample of the repertoires postdated the peak T cell response.

As concerns this clone: No antigen is known for it.

Data came from immunoSEQ multiplex PCR; TCRdb stores just in-frame clones and leaves some out. Of tens of thousands of clones listed, roughly 84% are singletons. The CDR3 length is 14 residues. CDR1 and CDR2 (germline): MNHEY, SVGEGT. V lost 6 bases and J 3 bases, leaving 12 bases between the germline ends. The rearrangement joins TRBV6-2 or TRBV6-3 to TRBJ1-5; no firm D call. The TCR sequence derives from an adult in good health. Sequencing was performed on peripheral blood, taken on day 0 of AZD1222 vaccination. The CDR3 loop is CASSSRRNNQPQHF. The CDR3 DNA follows: TGTGCCAGCAGCTCCCGGCGGAACAATCAGCCCCAGCATTTT.